This T cell receptor (beta chain) was documented in a study of vaccination and CD4 T cells after COVID-19. Regarding treatment: approximately 11-day PBMC culture with coronavirus spike peptide pools or control peptides (ViraFEST assay). This CDR3 region has 13 residues. From germline, CDR1 is DFQATT and CDR2 SNEGSKA (reference sequence). V gave up 2 bases and J gave up 6 bases, with 11 bases separating them. On this clonotype itself: Its cognate antigen is unknown.

The study sequenced cultured CD4+ T cell DNA using the Oncomine TCR Beta short-read assay. In TCRdb, the PCR reads were re-called with MiXCR into one record per CDR3 protein. Of roughly 28,000 distinct CDR3 sequences listed, about 60% were seen once; the top ten hold about 17%. The chain links TRBV20-1 to TRBJ1-3, with D possibly being TRBD1 (5 bases). The clonotype originates from a human donor who received a COVID-19 vaccine. The sample in question was CD4+ T cells from blood, cultured in vitro, obtained after SARS-CoV-2 vaccination. In DNA, the CDR3 is TGCAGTGCTAGATTGCGACAGACAAACACCATATATTTT. Translated: CSARLRQTNTIYF.